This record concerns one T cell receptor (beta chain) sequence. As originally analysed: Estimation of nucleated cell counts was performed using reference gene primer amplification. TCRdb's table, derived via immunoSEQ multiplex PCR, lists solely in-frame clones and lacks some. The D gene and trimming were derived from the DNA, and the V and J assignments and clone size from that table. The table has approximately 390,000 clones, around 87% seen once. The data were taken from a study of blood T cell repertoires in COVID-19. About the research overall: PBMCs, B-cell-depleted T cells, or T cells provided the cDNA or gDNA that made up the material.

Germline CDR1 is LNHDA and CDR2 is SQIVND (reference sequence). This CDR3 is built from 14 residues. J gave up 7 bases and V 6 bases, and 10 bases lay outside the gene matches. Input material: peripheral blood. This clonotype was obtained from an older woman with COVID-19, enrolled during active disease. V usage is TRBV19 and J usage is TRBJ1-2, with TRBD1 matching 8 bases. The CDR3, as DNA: TGTGCCAGTAGCCCGCTGACAGGGGACGCTGGCTACACCTTC. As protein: CASSPLTGDAGYTF.